The 11 T cell receptor beta chains in this list originate from one sample, sequenced in a study of cytomegalovirus exposure and HLA in healthy donors (dated by TCRdb to the late 2010s). The protocol used for the library was the immunoSEQ multiplex PCR assay. TCRdb re-hosts the immuneACCESS table, in-frame sequences only. Its copies lack some clones; in the studies checked, an unresolved V gene accounts for under half of them, and the cause for the rest is not known. For this sample there are 150,000 to 200,000 clones; around 90% appear just once. Clones ranked in the top ten supply more than 2.5% of the sample. The material sequenced was PBMCs. These receptors were obtained from a young woman in good health and CMV-seropositive.

This sequence joins TRBV7-9 and TRBJ2-7; 9 bases are a match to TRBD1. Germline V gene lookup returns CDR1 SEHNR and CDR2 FQNEAQ (reference sequence). The length of the CDR3 is 13 residues. Losses at the gene ends were 4 bases for V and 5 bases for J; bases not matched to a gene: 3. CDR3 nucleotides: TGTGCCAGCAGCTCGGGGACAGGGAACGAGCAGTACTTC. Translating gives CASSSGTGNEQYF.

This clone was seen a single time. V is TRBV5-6 and J is TRBJ2-3; 7 nucleotides match TRBD1. The V and J ends lost 5 bases and 5 bases, in that order; junction bases with no gene match: 8. Germline V CDR1 and CDR2: SGHDT, YYEEEE. This CDR3 has 14 amino acids. CDR3 amino acids: CASSHLQGEDTQYF. CDR3 nucleotides: TGTGCCAGCAGTCATCTCCAGGGGGAAGATACGCAGTATTTT.

The chain recombines TRBV5-1 with TRBJ2-1, with D hard to call. V shed 1 base and J shed 3 bases, with 14 bases lying between them. The germline V gene has CDR1 SGHRS and CDR2 YFSETQ. The CDR3 runs 16 residues. In DNA, the CDR3 is TGCGCCAGCAGCTTGCTCCGGGTTTCCCTCTACAATGAGCAGTTCTTC. Translation: CASSLLRVSLYNEQFF.

The chain is built from TRBV7-2 and TRBJ2-2, with D possibly TRBD1 on 5 matching bases. CDR3 length: 15 amino acids. Trimming cost V 0 bases and J 6 bases, with 11 bases left between them. CDR1 and CDR2 (germline): SGHTA, FQGNSA. The CDR3 here is CASSLAVGVAGELFF. For the CDR3, the DNA is TGTGCCAGCAGCTTAGCAGTAGGGGTAGCCGGGGAGCTGTTTTTT.

The rearrangement joins TRBV10-1 to TRBJ2-2, with 9 bases identical to TRBD2. CDR1 WNHNN and CDR2 SYGVQD come from the germline V gene (reference sequence). With V trimmed by 4 bases and J by 4 bases, 7 bases remained unmatched. The CDR3 contains 16 residues. The CDR3 bases are TGCGCCAGCAGTGGTACCCTTAGCGGGGGCACCGGGGAGCTGTTTTTT. Encoded protein: CASSGTLSGGTGELFF.

The chain links TRBV6-5 to TRBJ2-7, with TRBD2 matching 7 bases. The germline gives CDR1 MNHEY, CDR2 SVGAGI. The V segment lost 5 bases and the J segment 6 bases; nucleotides outside the gene matches: 7. The CDR3 spans 13 residues. The CDR3 is CASSTGLTIEQYF. Here the CDR3 DNA reads TGTGCCAGCAGTACGGGACTAACCATCGAGCAGTACTTC.

J is TRBJ1-5 and V is TRBV28; 7 bases map to TRBD1. The CDR3 is 14 residues long. The ends lost 2 bases at V and 6 bases at J; junction bases unmatched: 4. Germline loops: CDR1 MDHEN, CDR2 SYDVKM. CDR3 sequence: CASSLRGGGQPQHF. CDR3 coding DNA: TGTGCCAGCAGTTTAAGAGGGGGCGGTCAGCCCCAGCATTTT.

This clone was recorded a few times. This chain joins TRBV29-1 and TRBJ2-7, with 11 bases aligning to TRBD1. CDR3 length: 12 residues. Looked up from germline, CDR1 is SQVTM and CDR2 is ANQGSEA. V lost 7 bases and J lost 4; bases outside the gene matches: 3. CDR3: CSDGQGAYEQYF. CDR3 sequence (DNA): TGCAGCGATGGACAGGGGGCTTACGAGCAGTACTTC.

The chain joins TRBV6-5 to TRBJ1-1; possible D gene TRBD1, 5 bases. This CDR3 is 13 amino acids long. V was cut by 4 bases and J by 3 bases, with 9 bases left in between. Germline V lookup: CDR1 MNHEY, CDR2 SVGAGI. The CDR3 coding sequence is TGTGCCAGCAGTTGGTCCAGGGACACTGAAGCTTTCTTT. This encodes CASSWSRDTEAFF.

The rearrangement joins TRBV4-2 to TRBJ1-4; possibly TRBD1 for D (6 bases). The germline CDR1 and CDR2 sequences are LGHNA and YNFKEQ. Trimming shortened V by 0 bases and J by 6 bases, and 11 bases separated the two germline ends. The CDR3 loop spans 15 amino acids. The CDR3 bases are TGTGCCAGCAGCCAAGATGGGACAAGAGATGAAAAACTGTTTTTT. Translated: CASSQDGTRDEKLFF.

This CDR3 reads CASRHLTGAGYSGANVLTF. The DNA of the CDR3 is TGTGCCAGCAGGCACCTGACAGGGGCTGGTTACTCTGGGGCCAACGTCCTGACTTTC. This chain uses TRBV28 with TRBJ2-6, with 8 bases fitting TRBD1. Per germline, CDR1 MDHEN and CDR2 SYDVKM. This CDR3 is built from 19 residues. The J segment lost 0 bases and the V segment lost 6 bases, leaving 13 bases of the junction unmatched.